Each of the 18 T cell receptor beta chains below was sequenced from the same sample in a study of Graves' ophthalmopathy and Graves' hyperthyroidism. RNA transcripts yielded amplified TCR beta CDR3 regions. Second-round multiplex PCR came after a first-round RT-PCR that employed HTBI primers. TCRdb redid the calling of the multiplex PCR reads with MiXCR, one entry per CDR3 protein. The sample carries 450,000 to 600,000 distinct CDR3 sequences, about two fifths recorded once. The sample was peripheral blood or thyroid tissue (not recorded which). The source is an adult man with Graves' hyperthyroidism.

This clonotype appeared many times. The CDR3 is CASNPFQGGETQYF. In DNA form, the CDR3 reads TGTGCCAGCAATCCCTTTCAGGGGGGAGAGACCCAGTACTTC. J is TRBJ2-5 and V is TRBV12-3 or TRBV12-4, with a weak D call TRBD1 (7 bases). The CDR3 spans 14 residues. V lost 7 bases and J 4 bases, leaving 16 bases between the germline ends.

The chain links TRBV10-3 to TRBJ2-7, with D possibly being TRBD1 (5 bases). The end of the DNA fits TRBJ2-1 better, so the J call may be wrong. The CDR3 sequence is 15 residues long. Germline V gene lookup returns CDR1 ENHRY and CDR2 SYGVKD. CDR3 in DNA: TGTGCCATCAGGGACACTACACTACCTATCAATGAGCAGTTCTTC. Amino acid sequence: CAIRDTTLPINEQFF.

The chain links TRBV12-3 or TRBV12-4 to TRBJ1-4, with D maybe TRBD1 (5 bases). CDR3 size: 15 residues. The V gene lost 5 bases and the J gene lost 0 bases, with 10 bases spanning the gap. The CDR3 spells CASSPDSSTNEKLFF. The CDR3, as DNA: TGTGCCAGCAGTCCAGACAGCTCAACTAATGAAAAACTGTTTTTT.

This clonotype was detected ten times or more. The genes are TRBV29-1 and TRBJ1-2; 10 bases line up with TRBD1. J was trimmed by 5 bases and V by 7 bases; bases with no gene match: 7. The CDR3 length is 13 residues. The germline V gene has CDR1 SQVTM and CDR2 ANQGSEA. The CDR3 region is CSARTGGWYGYTF. In DNA form, the CDR3 reads TGCAGCGCCCGGACAGGGGGATGGTATGGCTACACCTTC.

This clonotype was found a few times. This chain links TRBV19 with TRBJ2-5, with 7 positions matching TRBD1. The CDR3 runs to 13 residues. Germline assignment: CDR1 LNHDA and CDR2 SQIVND (reference sequence). V was clipped by 5 bases and J by 9 bases; unmatched bases: 9. This CDR3 reads CASSSDPRGSQYF. As DNA, the CDR3 is TGTGCCAGTAGTTCCGACCCCAGGGGGTCCCAGTACTTC. Combining the CDR3 with reference TRBV19 and TRBJ2-5 gives the whole variable domain DGGITQSPKYLFRKEGQNVTLSCEQNLNHDAMYWYRQDPGQGLRLIYYSQIVNDFQKGDIAEGYSVSREKKESFPLTVTSAQKNPTAFYLCASSSDPRGSQYFGPGTRLLVL.

Remarks on this clonotype: One junction end disagrees with the germline gene, perhaps due to a read error. V is TRBV12-3 or TRBV12-4 and J is TRBJ2-5; the match to TRBD1 covers 8 bases. CDR3 length equals 12 residues. CDR3 nucleotides: TGTGCCAGCAGTCCACCGGACAGGGCCCATTACTTC. Translation: CASSPPDRAHYF.

The CDR3 coding sequence is TGTGCCAGCAGTGAAACGTGGCGCTCTGGGGCCAACGTCCTGACTTTC. Its protein is CASSETWRSGANVLTF. The rearrangement links TRBV9 to TRBJ2-6; D is uncertain. The CDR3 has 16 residues. V lost 5 bases to trimming and J lost 0 bases, with 12 bases between them. The germline CDR1 and CDR2 sequences are SGDLS and YYNGEE.

The chain recombines TRBV29-1 with TRBJ1-5; D gene ambiguous. Deletions cut 6 bases from V and 13 bases from J, with 10 bases between. Germline V gene sequence: CDR1 SQVTM, CDR2 ANQGSEA. CDR3 length: 9 residues. Here the CDR3 DNA reads TGCAGCGTCCCTTGGGGACAGCATTTT. Its protein product is CSVPWGQHF.

There are a few counts of this clonotype. V gene TRBV27 combines with J gene TRBJ1-1; D uncertain. Trimming stripped 2 bases from V and 8 bases from J, with 12 bases between. The CDR3 loop spans 13 amino acids. The V gene's germline CDR1 is MNHEY and CDR2 SMNVEV (reference sequence). The CDR3: CASSLGVGAEAFF. CDR3 bases: TGTGCCAGCAGTTTAGGGGTGGGCGCCGAAGCTTTCTTT.

This clonotype has ten or more counts. The chain recombines TRBV10-1 with TRBJ2-2; D is possibly TRBD2 (6 bases). This CDR3 spans 14 amino acids. The germline CDR1 and CDR2 sequences are WNHNN and SYGVQD (reference sequence). V was pared by 3 bases and J by 6 bases, with 11 bases between. The CDR3 protein is CASSDGGGSGELFF. CDR3 sequence (DNA): TGCGCCAGCAGTGACGGCGGAGGGTCCGGGGAGCTGTTTTTT.

In its sample, this clonotype was seen a few times. The J gene is TRBJ2-5, the V gene TRBV5-4, with D perhaps TRBD2 (7 bases). This CDR3 spans 15 amino acids. V lost 0 bases, J lost 5 bases, and 14 bases lay in between. Germline-derived CDR1 and CDR2 are SGHNT and YYREEE (reference sequence). CDR3 sequence (DNA): TGTGCCAGCAGCTTGGCAGGGGCTAGCGGCGAGACCCAGTACTTC. Translating gives CASSLAGASGETQYF.

The genes are TRBV12-3 or TRBV12-4 and TRBJ2-3; TRBD2 matches 13 bases. Germline trimming cut 5 bases from V and 2 bases from J; bases unmatched to any gene: 4. The CDR3 sequence is 16 residues long. CDR3 bases: TGTGCCAGCAGTCCGGGACTAGCGGGGTACACAGATACGCAGTATTTT. Residues: CASSPGLAGYTDTQYF.

V and J are TRBV29-1 and TRBJ2-6; D tentatively fits TRBD1 or TRBD2 (6 bases each). This CDR3 contains 16 residues. Germline values: CDR1 SQVTM, CDR2 ANQGSEA. V lost 4 bases and J 0 bases, leaving 13 bases between the germline ends. The CDR3 protein is CSVAGAGSSGANVLTF. CDR3 DNA sequence: TGCAGCGTTGCAGGGGCCGGGAGCTCTGGGGCCAACGTCCTGACTTTC.

This clonotype appeared a few times. V is TRBV6-1 and J is TRBJ1-5; TRBD1 matches 10 bases. The CDR3 has 14 residues. The germline V gene has CDR1 MNHNS and CDR2 SASEGT. The junction had 2 bases not matched to a gene; V was cut back by 2 bases and J by 7 bases. The CDR3 bases are TGTGCCAGCAGTGAAAGGACAGGGGGACAGCCCCAGCATTTT. It is translated as CASSERTGGQPQHF.

This clonotype was counted ten times or more. The DNA for the CDR3 is TGTGCCAGCAGTCAACAGGGATACGGAAACACCATATATTTT. Amino acids: CASSQQGYGNTIYF. This chain links TRBV6-5 with TRBJ1-3, with D tentatively TRBD1 (6 bases). The CDR3 sequence is 14 residues long. Trimming stripped 5 bases from V and 4 bases from J, with 12 bases between. Germline loops: CDR1 MNHEY, CDR2 SVGAGI.

This clonotype was recorded many times. The chain couples TRBV2 to TRBJ1-4; D remains unclear. Trimming left V 3 bases short and J 4 bases short, with 6 bases between. The CDR3 consists of 13 residues. Germline loops: CDR1 SNHLY, CDR2 FYNNEI. The CDR3: CASSEWINEKLFF. The DNA of the CDR3 is TGTGCCAGCAGTGAGTGGATTAATGAAAAACTGTTTTTT.

About this clonotype itself: Germline is not matched at one junction end, which may reflect a read error. The chain recombines TRBV10-3 with TRBJ2-7, with D hard to call. The CDR3 loop spans 14 amino acids. Germline V gene sequence: CDR1 ENHRY, CDR2 SYGVKD. CDR3 loop: CASSYSPGSYGQYF. DNA of the CDR3: TGTGCCAGCAGTTACTCGCCGGGCTCCTACGGGCAGTACTTC.

About this clonotype: A read error may explain this, as a much larger clone is one base away. The chain recombines TRBV20-1 with TRBJ1-2, with 9 bases fitting TRBD1. Trimming took 4 bases from V and 5 from J; bases not matched to a gene: 11. Germline lookup yields CDR1 DFQATT and CDR2 SNEGSKA (reference sequence). The CDR3 covers 15 residues. CDR3 bases: TGCAGTGCTATTGGGACAGGGCGAAAAATTTATGGCTACACCTTC. This codes for CSAIGTGRKIYGYTF.